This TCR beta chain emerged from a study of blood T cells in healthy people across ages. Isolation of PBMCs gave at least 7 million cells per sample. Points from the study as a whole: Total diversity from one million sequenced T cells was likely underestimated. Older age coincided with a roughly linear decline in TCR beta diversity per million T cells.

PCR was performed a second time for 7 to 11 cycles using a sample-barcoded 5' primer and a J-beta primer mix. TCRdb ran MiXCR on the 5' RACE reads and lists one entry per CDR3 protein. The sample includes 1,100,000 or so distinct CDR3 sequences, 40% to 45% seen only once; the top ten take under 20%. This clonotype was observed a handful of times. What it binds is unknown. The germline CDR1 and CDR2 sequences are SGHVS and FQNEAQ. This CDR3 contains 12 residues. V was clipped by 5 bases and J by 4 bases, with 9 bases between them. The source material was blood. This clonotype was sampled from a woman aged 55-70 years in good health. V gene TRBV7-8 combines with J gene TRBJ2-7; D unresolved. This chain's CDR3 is CASSRRLYEQYF. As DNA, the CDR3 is TGTGCCAGCAGCCGCCGGTTGTACGAGCAGTACTTC.